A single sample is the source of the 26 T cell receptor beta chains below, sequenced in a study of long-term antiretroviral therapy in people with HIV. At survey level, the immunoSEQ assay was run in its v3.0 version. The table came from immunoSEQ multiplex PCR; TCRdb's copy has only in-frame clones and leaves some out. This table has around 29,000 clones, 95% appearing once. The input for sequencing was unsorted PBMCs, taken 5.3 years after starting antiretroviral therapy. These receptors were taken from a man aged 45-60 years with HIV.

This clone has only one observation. The CDR3 coding sequence is TGTGCCAGCAGCGTAGGGAGCGGGACCGGAGATACGCAGTATTTT. The encoded protein is CASSVGSGTGDTQYF. The chain has TRBV9 and TRBJ2-3, with 7 positions matching TRBD2. V shed 0 bases and J 5 bases; nucleotides not matched to a gene: 6. The CDR3 covers 15 residues. CDR1 and CDR2 (germline): SGDLS, YYNGEE.

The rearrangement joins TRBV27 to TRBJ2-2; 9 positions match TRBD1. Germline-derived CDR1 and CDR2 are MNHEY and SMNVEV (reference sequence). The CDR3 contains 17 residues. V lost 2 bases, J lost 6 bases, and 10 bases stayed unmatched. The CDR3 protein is CASSLSPGTGIAGELFF. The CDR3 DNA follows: TGTGCCAGCAGTTTAAGCCCAGGGACAGGGATAGCCGGGGAGCTGTTTTTT.

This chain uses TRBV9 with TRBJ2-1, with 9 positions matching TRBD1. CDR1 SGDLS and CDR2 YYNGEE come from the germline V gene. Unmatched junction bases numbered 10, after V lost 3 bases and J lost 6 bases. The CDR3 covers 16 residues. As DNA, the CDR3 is TGTGCCAGCAGCGCTCTCCCGGGACAGGGCGGCAATGAGCAGTTCTTC. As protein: CASSALPGQGGNEQFF.

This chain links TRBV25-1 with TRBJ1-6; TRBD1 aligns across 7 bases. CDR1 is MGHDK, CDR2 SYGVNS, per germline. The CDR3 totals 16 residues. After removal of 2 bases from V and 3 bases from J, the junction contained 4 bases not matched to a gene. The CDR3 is CASSEPGTVYNSPLHF. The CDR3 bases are TGTGCCAGCAGTGAACCCGGGACAGTCTATAATTCACCCCTCCACTTT.

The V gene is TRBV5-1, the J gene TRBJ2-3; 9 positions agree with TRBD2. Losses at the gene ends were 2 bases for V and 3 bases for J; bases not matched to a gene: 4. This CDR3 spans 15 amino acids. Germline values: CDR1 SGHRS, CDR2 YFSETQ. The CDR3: CASSFAGGVTDTQYF. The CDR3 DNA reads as TGCGCCAGCAGCTTTGCGGGGGGGGTTACAGATACGCAGTATTTT.

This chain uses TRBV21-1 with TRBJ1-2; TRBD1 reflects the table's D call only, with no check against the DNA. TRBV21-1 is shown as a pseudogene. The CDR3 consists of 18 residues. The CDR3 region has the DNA TGTGCCAGCAGCAAGCAAGGGCGACAGGGGACCGCTAACTATGGCTACACCTTC. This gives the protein CASSKQGRQGTANYGYTF.

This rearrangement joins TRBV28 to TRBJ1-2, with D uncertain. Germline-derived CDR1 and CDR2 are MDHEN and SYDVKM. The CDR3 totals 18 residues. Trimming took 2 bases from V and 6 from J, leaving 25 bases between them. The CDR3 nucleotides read TGTGCCAGCAGTTTACGGTTGGACGGTTTAGGTCCGGCGCATGGCTACACCTTC. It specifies CASSLRLDGLGPAHGYTF.

This CDR3 is CASSLPDLAGGTDTQYF. CDR3 sequence (DNA): TGTGCCAGCAGTTTACCCGACCTAGCGGGGGGCACAGATACGCAGTATTTT. This chain uses TRBV28 with TRBJ2-3; 10 positions match TRBD2. The CDR3 covers 17 residues. Germline CDR1 MDHEN, CDR2 SYDVKM. Trimming removed 2 bases from V and 1 base from J; junction bases left unmatched: 6.

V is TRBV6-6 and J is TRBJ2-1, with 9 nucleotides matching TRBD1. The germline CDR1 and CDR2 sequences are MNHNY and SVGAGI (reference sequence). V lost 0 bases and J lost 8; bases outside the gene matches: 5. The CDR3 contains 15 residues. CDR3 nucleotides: TGTGCCAGCAGTTACTCCGGGACAGGGCTCCATGAGCAGTTCTTC. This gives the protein CASSYSGTGLHEQFF.

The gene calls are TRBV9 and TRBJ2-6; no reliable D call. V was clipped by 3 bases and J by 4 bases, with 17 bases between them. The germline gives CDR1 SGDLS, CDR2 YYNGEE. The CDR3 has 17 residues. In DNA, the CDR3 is TGTGCCAGCAGCGATATAAACAGCTTACCCGGGGCCAACGTCCTGACTTTC. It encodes CASSDINSLPGANVLTF.

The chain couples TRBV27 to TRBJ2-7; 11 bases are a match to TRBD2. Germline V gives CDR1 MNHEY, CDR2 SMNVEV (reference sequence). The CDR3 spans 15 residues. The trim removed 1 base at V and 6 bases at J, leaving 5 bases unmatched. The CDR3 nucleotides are TGTGCCAGCAGTTTATTTAGCGGGGGGGTTCGCGAGCAGTACTTC. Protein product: CASSLFSGGVREQYF.

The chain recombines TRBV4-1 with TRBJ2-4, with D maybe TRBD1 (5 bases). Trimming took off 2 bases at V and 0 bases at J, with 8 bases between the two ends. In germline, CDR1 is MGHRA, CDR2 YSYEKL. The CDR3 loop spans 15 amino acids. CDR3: CASSQLQVAKNIQYF. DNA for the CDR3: TGCGCCAGCAGCCAACTACAGGTAGCCAAAAACATTCAGTACTTC.

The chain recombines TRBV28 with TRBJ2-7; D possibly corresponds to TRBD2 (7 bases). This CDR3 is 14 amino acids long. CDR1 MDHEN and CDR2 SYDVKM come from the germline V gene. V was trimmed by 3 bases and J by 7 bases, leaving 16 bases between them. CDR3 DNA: TGTGCCAGCAGTTTTGGCGGGGGCCGAGGAGAGCAGTACTTC. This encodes CASSFGGGRGEQYF. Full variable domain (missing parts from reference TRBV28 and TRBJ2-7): DVKVTQSSRYLVKRTGEKVFLECVQDMDHENMFWYRQDPGLGLRLIYFSYDVKMKEKGDIPEGYSVSREKKERFSLILESASTNQTSMYLCASSFGGGRGEQYFGPGTRLTVT.

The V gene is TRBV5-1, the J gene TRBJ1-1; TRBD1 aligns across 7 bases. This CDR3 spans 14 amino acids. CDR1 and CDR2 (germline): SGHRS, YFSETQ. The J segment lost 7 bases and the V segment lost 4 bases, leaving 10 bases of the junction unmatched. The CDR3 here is CASSRDRERDEAFF. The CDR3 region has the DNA TGCGCCAGCAGCCGTGACAGGGAAAGAGATGAAGCTTTCTTT.

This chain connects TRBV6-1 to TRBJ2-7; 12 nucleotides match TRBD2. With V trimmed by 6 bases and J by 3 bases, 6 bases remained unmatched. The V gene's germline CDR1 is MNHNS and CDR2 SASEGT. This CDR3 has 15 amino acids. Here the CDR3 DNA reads TGTGCCAGCAGGAAGACTAGCGGGGGACTCTACGAGCAGTACTTC. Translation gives CASRKTSGGLYEQYF.

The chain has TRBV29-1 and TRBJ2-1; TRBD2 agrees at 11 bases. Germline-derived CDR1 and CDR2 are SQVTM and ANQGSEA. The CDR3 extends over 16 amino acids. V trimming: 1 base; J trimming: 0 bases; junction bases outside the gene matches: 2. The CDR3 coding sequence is TGCAGCGTTGAAGGCCTAGCGGGGGGCTCCTACAATGAGCAGTTCTTC. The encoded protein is CSVEGLAGGSYNEQFF.

The DNA for the CDR3 is TGTGCCAGCAGTCTAATGACAGGGGGCCCAGAAGAGCAGTACTTC. It translates to CASSLMTGGPEEQYF. V and J are TRBV6-1 and TRBJ2-7; 10 bases fit TRBD1. This CDR3 region has 15 residues. V lost 5 bases and J lost 7; bases outside the gene matches: 11. Per germline, CDR1 MNHNS and CDR2 SASEGT.

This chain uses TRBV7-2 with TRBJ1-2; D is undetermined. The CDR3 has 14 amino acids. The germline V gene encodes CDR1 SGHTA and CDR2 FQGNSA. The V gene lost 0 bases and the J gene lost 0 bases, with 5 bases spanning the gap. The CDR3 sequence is CASSLAVSNYGYTF. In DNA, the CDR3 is TGTGCCAGCAGCTTAGCGGTCTCTAACTATGGCTACACCTTC.

The CDR3, as DNA: TGTGCCAGCAGGCCCGGGACTAGCAGTTCCTACGAGCAGTACTTC. Amino acids: CASRPGTSSSYEQYF. The genes are TRBV7-9 and TRBJ2-7; 9 bases map to TRBD2. The CDR3 consists of 15 residues. CDR1 is SEHNR, CDR2 FQNEAQ, per germline (reference sequence). V dropped 6 bases and J dropped 1; count of bases not matched to a gene: 7. The full variable domain, its missing parts supplied by reference TRBV7-9 and TRBJ2-7, is DTGVSQNPRHKITKRGQNVTFRCDPISEHNRLYWYRQTLGQGPEFLTYFQNEAQLEKSRLLSDRFSAERPKGSFSTLEIQRTEQGDSAMYLCASRPGTSSSYEQYFGPGTRLTVT.

The CDR3 nucleotides read TGTGCCAGCAGTTTCACCCGCGGACAGGGAGGCGGCTACACCTTC. This encodes CASSFTRGQGGGYTF. V gene TRBV27 combines with J gene TRBJ1-2; 8 bases align to TRBD1. The CDR3 sequence is 15 residues long. The germline V gene encodes CDR1 MNHEY and CDR2 SMNVEV (reference sequence). V gave up 3 bases and J gave up 8 bases; unmatched junction bases: 11.

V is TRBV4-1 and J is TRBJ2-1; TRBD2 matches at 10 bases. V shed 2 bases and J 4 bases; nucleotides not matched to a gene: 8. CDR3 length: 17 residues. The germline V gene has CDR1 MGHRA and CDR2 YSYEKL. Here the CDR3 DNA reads TGCGCCAGCAGCCAATTAATAGCGGGGGGCATTTACAATGAGCAGTTCTTC. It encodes CASSQLIAGGIYNEQFF.

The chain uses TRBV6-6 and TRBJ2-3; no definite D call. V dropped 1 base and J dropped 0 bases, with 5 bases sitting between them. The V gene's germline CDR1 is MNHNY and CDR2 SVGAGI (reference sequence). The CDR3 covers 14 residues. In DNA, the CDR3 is TGTGCCAGCAGTTACTTCACTAGCACAGATACGCAGTATTTT. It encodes CASSYFTSTDTQYF.

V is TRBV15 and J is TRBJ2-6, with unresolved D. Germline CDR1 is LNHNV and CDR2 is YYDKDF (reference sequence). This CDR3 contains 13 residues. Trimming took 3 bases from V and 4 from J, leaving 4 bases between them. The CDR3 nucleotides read TGTGCCACCAGCAGGTCCGGGGCCAACGTCCTGACTTTC. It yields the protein CATSRSGANVLTF.

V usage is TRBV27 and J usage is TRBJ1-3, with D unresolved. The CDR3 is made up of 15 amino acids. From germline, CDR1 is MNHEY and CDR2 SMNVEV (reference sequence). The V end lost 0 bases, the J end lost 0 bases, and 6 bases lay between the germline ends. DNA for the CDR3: TGTGCCAGCAGTTTATCGGGGAACTCTGGAAACACCATATATTTT. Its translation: CASSLSGNSGNTIYF.

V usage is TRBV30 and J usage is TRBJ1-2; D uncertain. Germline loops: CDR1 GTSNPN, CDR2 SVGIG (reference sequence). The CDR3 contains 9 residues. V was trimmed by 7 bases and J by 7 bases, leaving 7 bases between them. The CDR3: CASGSGYTF. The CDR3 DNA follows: TGTGCCTCGGGGTCTGGCTACACCTTC.

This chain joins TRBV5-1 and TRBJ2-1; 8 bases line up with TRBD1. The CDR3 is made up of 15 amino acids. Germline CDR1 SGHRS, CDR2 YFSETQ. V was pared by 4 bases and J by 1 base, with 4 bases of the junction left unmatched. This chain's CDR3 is CASSPGTGSYNEQFF. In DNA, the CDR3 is TGCGCCAGCAGCCCGGGGACAGGATCCTACAATGAGCAGTTCTTC.